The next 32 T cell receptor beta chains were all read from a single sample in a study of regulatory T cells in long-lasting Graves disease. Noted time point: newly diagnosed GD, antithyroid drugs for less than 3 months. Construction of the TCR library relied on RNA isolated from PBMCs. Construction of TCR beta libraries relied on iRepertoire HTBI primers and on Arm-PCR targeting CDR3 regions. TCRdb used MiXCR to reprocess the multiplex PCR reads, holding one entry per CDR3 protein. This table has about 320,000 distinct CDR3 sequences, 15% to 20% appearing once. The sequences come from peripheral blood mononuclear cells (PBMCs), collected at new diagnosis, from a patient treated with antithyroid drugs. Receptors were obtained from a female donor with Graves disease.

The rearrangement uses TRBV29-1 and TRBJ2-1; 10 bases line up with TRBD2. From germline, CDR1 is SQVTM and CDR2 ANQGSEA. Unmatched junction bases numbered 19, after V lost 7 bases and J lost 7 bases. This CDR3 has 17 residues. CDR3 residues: CSAWASGSLLTGNEQFF. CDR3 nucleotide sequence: TGCAGCGCCTGGGCTAGCGGGAGCCTGCTGACGGGGAATGAGCAGTTCTTC.

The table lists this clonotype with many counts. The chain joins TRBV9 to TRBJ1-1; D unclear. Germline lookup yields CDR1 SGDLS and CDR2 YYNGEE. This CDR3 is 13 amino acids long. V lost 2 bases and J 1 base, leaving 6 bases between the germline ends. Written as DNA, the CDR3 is TGTGCCAGCAGCGTGGACGGGAACACTGAAGCTTTCTTT. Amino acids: CASSVDGNTEAFF.

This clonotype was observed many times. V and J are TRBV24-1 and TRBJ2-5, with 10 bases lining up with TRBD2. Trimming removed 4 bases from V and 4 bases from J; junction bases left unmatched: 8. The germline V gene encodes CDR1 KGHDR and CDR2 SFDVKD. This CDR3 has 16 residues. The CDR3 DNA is TGTGCCACCAGTGACCCCCCCCGGACTAGCGGAGAGACCCAGTACTTC. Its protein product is CATSDPPRTSGETQYF.

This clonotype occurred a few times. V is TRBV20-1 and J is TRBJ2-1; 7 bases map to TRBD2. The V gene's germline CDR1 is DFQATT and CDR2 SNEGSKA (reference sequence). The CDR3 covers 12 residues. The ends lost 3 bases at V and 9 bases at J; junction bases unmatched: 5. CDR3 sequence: CSASLGGVEQFF. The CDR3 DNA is TGCAGTGCTAGTCTGGGAGGGGTTGAGCAGTTCTTC.

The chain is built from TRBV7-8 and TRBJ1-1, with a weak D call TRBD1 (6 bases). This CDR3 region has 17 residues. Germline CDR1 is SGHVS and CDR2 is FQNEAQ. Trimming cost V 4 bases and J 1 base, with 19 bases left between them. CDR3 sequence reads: CASSSGQPTWGNTEAFF. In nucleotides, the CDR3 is TGTGCCAGCAGCTCTGGACAGCCAACATGGGGGAACACTGAAGCTTTCTTT.

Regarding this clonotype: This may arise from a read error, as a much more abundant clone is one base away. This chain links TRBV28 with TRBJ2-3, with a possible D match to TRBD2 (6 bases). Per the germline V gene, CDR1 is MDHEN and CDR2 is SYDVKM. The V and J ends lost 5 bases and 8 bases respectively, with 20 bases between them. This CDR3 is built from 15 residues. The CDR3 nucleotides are TGTGCCAGCAGTCCGTTGGTTACTTTGGGGGGTACGCAGTATTTT. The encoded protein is CASSPLVTLGGTQYF.

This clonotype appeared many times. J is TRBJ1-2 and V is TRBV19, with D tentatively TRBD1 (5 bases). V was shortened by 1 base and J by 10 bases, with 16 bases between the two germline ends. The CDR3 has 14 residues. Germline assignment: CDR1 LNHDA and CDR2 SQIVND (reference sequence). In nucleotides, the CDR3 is TGTGCCAGTAGTATAGGGGGGGTATCGTTCGACTACACCTTC. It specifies CASSIGGVSFDYTF.

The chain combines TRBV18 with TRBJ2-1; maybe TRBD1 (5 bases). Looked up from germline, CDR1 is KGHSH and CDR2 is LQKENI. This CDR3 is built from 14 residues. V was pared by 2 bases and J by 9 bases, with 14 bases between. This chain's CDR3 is CASSPSSGRPEQFF. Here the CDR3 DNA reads TGTGCCAGCTCACCATCATCAGGGCGGCCTGAGCAGTTCTTC.

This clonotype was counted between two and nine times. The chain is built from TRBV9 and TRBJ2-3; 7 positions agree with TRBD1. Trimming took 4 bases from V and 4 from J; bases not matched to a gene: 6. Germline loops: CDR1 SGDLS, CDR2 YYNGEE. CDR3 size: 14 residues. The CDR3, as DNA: TGTGCCAGCAGCACAACGACAGGGCCAGATACGCAGTATTTT. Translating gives CASSTTTGPDTQYF.

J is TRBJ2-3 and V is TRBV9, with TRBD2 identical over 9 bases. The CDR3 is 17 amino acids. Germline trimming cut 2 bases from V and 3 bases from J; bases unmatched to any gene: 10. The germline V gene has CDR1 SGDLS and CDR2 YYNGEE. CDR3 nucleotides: TGTGCCAGCAGCGTGACCGGGGGGACTAGCCCTACAGATACGCAGTATTTT. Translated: CASSVTGGTSPTDTQYF.

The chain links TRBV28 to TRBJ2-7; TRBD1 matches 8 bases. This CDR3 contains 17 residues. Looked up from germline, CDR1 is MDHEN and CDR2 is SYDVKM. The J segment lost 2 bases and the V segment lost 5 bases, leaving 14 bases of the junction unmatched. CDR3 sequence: CASSRSSGTGFPYEQYF. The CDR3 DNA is TGTGCCAGCAGTCGATCCTCCGGGACAGGCTTCCCCTACGAGCAGTACTTC.

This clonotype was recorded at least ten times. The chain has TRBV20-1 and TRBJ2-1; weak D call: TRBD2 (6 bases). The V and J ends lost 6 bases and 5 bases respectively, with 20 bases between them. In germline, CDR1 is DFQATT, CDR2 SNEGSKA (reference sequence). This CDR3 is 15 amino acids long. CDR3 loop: CSALKRSTSNNEQFF. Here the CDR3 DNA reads TGCAGTGCCCTTAAGCGTTCGACTAGTAACAATGAGCAGTTCTTC.

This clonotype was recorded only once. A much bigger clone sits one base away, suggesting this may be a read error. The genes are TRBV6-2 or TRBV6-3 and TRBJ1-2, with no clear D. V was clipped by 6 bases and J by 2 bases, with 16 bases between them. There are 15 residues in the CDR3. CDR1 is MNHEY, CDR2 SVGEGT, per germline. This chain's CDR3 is CASRISQSRNYGYTF. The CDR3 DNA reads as TGTGCCAGCAGGATTTCTCAGAGCCGAAACTATGGCTACACCTTC.

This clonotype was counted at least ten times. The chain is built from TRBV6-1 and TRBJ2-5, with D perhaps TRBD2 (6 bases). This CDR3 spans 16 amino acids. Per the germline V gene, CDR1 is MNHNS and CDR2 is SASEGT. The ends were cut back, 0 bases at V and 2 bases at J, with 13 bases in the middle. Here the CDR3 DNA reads TGTGCCAGCAGTGAAGCGCCGGGAGTGAGGCAAGAGACCCAGTACTTC. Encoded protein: CASSEAPGVRQETQYF.

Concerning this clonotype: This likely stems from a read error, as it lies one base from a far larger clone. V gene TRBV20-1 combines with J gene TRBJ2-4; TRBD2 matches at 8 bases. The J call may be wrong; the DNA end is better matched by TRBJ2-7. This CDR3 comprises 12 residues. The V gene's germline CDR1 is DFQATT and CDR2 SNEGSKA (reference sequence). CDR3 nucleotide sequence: TGCAGTACTAGAGAGCGGGAGTACGAGCAGTACTTC. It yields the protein CSTREREYEQYF.

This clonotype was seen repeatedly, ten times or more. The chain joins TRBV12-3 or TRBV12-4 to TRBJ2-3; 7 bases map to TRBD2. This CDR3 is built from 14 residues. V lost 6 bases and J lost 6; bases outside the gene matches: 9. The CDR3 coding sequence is TGTGCCAGCAGCGACCTGGGAGCGGGGGATACGCAGTATTTT. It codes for CASSDLGAGDTQYF.

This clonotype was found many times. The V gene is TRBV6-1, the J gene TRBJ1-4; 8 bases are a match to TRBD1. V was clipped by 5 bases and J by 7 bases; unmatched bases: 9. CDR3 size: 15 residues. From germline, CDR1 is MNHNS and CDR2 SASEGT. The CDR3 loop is CASSIGTGSSEKLFF. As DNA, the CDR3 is TGTGCCAGCAGTATTGGGACAGGTTCGAGTGAAAAACTGTTTTTT.

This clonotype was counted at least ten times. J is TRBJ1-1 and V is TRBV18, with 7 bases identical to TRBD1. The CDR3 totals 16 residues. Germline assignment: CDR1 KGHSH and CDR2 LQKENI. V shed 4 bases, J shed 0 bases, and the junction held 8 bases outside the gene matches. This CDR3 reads CASSLSAGTVNTEAFF. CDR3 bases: TGTGCCAGCTCACTCTCGGCCGGGACAGTGAACACTGAAGCTTTCTTT.

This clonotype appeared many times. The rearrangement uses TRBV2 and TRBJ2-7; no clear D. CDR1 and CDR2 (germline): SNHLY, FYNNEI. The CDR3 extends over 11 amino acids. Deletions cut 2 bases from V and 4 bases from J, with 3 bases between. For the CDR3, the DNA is TGTGCCAGCAGTGAAAGGTACGAGCAGTACTTC. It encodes CASSERYEQYF.

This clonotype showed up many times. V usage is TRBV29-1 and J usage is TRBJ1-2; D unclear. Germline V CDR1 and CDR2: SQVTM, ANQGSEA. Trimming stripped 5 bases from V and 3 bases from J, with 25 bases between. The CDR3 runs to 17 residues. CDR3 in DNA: TGCAGCGTTCAAATTAACCTGCCAGAGGACGGTTACTATGGCTACACCTTC. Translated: CSVQINLPEDGYYGYTF.

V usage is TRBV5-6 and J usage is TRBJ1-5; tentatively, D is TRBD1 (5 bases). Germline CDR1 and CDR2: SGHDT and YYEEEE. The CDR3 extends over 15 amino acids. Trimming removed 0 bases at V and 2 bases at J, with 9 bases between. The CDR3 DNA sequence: TGTGCCAGCAGCTTGGGGGGCTGGGGCAATCAGCCCCAGCATTTT. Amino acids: CASSLGGWGNQPQHF.

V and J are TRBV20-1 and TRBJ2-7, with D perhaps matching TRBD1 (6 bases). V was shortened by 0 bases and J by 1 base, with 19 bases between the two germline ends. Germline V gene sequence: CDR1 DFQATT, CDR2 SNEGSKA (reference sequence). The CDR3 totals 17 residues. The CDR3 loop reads CSARDTSPGQGSYEQYF. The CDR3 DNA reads TGCAGTGCTAGAGATACTTCACCCGGGCAGGGGTCCTACGAGCAGTACTTC.

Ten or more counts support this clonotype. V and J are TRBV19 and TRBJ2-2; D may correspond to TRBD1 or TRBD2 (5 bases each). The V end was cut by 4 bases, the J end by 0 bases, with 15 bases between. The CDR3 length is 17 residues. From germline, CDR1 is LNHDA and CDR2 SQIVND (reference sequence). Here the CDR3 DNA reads TGTGCCAGTAGTAACATTGCGCTGGGGGCGAACACCGGGGAGCTGTTTTTT. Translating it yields CASSNIALGANTGELFF.

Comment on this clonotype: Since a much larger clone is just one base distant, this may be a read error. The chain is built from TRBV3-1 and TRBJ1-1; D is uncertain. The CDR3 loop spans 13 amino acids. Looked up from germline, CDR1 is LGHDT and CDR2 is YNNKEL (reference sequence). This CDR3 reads CASSPDPSREALF. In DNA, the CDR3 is TGTGCCAGCAGCCCGGATCCTTCACGTGAAGCTCTCTTT.

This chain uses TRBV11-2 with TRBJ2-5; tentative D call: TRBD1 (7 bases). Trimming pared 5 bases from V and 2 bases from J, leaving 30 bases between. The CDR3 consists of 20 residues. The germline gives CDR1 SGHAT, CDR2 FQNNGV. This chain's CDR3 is CASSLTQTGLGRWIQETQYF. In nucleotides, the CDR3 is TGTGCCAGCAGCCTTACCCAGACAGGGTTGGGGAGGTGGATTCAAGAGACCCAGTACTTC.

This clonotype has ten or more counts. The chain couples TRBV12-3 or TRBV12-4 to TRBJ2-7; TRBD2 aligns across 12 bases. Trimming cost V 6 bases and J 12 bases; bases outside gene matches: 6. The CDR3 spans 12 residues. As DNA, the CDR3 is TGTGCCAGCAGCCATACTAGCGGGAGGCCGTACTTC. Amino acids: CASSHTSGRPYF.

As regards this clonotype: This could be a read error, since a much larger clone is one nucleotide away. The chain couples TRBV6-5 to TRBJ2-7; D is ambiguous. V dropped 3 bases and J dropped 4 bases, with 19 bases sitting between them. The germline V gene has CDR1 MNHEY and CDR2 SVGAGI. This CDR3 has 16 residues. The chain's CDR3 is CASSYIVGREPYEQYF. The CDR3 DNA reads TGTGCCAGCAGTTATATTGTAGGACGAGAACCTTACGAGCAGTACTTC.

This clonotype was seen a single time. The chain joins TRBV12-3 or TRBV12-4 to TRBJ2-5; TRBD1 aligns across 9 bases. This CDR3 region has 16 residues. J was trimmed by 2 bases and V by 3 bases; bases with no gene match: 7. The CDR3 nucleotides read TGTGCCAGCAGTTTCGGACAGGGGAGGGGTCAAGAGACCCAGTACTTC. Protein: CASSFGQGRGQETQYF.

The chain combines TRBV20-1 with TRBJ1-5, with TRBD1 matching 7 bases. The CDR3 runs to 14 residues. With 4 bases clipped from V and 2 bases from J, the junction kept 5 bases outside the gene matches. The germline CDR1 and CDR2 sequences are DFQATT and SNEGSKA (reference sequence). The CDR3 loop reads CSAKPGQGNQPQHF. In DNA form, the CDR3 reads TGCAGTGCTAAACCCGGACAGGGCAATCAGCCCCAGCATTTT.

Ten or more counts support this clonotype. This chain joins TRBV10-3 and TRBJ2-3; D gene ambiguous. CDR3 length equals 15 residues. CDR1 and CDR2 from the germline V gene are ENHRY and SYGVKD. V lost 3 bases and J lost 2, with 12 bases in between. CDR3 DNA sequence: TGTGCCATCAGTGATCCCGGATACCACACAGATACGCAGTATTTT. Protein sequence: CAISDPGYHTDTQYF.

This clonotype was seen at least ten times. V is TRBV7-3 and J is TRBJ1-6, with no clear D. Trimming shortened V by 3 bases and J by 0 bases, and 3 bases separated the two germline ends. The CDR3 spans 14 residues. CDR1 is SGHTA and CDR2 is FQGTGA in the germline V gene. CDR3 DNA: TGTGCCAGCAGCTTGAGCTCCTATAATTCACCCCTCCACTTT. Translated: CASSLSSYNSPLHF.

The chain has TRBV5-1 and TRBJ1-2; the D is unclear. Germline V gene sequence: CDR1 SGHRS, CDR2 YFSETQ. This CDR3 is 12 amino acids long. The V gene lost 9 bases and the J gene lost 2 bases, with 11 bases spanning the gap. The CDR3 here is CATPAENYGYTF. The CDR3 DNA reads TGCGCCACCCCAGCGGAGAACTATGGCTACACCTTC. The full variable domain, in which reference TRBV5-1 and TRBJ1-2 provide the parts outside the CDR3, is KAGVTQTPRYLIKTRGQQVTLSCSPISGHRSVSWYQQTPGQGLQFLFEYFSETQRNKGNFPGRFSGRQFSNSRSEMNVSTLELGDSALYLCATPAENYGYTFGSGTRLTVV.